This T cell receptor (beta chain) was documented in a study of cytomegalovirus exposure and HLA in healthy donors. For the study at large: The roughly 110 validation repertoires matched the 666 first-cohort repertoires in platform, a later analysis reported. Study results and limitations: Subsequent analysis of the 120 or so validation repertoires found a tendency for first-cohort TCR clusters to co-occur. Under in vitro conditions, three CMV-associated chains were confirmed as specific for CMV antigens.

The V gene end was trimmed by 3 bases and the J gene end by 3 bases; junction bases not matched to a gene: 3. From germline, CDR1 is LNHNV and CDR2 YYDKDF (reference sequence). The CDR3 spans 15 residues. Clones were sequenced by immunoSEQ multiplex PCR, and TCRdb holds only the in-frame ones, with some missing. The table has about 260,000 clones, around 90% seen once. Remarks on this clone: What it binds is not known.

This receptor was identified in a woman younger than 45 in good health and CMV-seronegative. The V call is TRBV15, the J call TRBJ2-7; 12 bases agree with TRBD2. The sample was PBMCs. Written as DNA, the CDR3 is TGTGCCACCAGCAGGACTAGCGGGGGCTACTACGAGCAGTACTTC. Its protein is CATSRTSGGYYEQYF.